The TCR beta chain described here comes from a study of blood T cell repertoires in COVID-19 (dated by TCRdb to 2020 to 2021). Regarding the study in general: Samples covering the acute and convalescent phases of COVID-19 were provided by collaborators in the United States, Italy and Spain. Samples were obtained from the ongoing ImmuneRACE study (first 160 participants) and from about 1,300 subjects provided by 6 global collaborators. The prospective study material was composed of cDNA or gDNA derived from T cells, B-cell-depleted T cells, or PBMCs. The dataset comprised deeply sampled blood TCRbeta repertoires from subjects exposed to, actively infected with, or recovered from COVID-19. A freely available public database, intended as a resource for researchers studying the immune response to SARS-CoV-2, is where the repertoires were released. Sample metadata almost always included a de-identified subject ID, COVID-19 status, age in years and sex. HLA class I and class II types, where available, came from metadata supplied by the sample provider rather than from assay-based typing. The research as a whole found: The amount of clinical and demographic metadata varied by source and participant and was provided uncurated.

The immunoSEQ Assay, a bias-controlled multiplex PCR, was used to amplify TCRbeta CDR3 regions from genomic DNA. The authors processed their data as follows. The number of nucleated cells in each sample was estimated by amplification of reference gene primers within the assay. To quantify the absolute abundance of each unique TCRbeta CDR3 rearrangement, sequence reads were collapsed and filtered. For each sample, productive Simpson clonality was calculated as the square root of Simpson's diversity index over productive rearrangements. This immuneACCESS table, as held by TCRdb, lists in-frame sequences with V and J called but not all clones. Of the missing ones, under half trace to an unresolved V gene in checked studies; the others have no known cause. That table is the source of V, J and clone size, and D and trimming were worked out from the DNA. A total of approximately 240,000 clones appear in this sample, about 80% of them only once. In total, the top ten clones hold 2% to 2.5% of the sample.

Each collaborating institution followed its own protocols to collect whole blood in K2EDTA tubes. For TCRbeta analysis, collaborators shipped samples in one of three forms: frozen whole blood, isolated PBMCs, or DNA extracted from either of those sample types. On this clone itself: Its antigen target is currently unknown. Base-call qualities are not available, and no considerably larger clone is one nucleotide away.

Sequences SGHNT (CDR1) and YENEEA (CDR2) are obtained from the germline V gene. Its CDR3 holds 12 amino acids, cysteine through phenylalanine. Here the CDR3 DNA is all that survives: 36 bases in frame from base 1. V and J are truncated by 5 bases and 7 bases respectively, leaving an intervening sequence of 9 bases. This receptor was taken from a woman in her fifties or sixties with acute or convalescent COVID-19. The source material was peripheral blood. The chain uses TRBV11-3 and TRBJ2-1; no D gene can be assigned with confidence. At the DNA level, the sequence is TGTGCCAGCAGCCCCGACTCTAATGAGCAGTTCTTC. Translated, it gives CASSPDSNEQFF.